This TCR beta chain stems from a study of cytomegalovirus exposure and HLA in healthy donors. V was pared by 7 bases and J by 4 bases, with 12 bases of the junction left unmatched. Germline V gene sequence: CDR1 SNHLY, CDR2 FYNNEI. The CDR3 has 15 amino acids. The table came from immunoSEQ multiplex PCR; TCRdb's copy has only in-frame clones and leaves some out. The sample lists 120,000 or so clones, about nine tenths occurring once. The sample taken for sequencing was PBMCs. The source of this sequence is a young man in good health and CMV-seropositive. The chain combines TRBV2 with TRBJ1-2; 7 positions agree with TRBD1. The CDR3 sequence: CASIKEGQQVYGYTF. The CDR3 nucleotides read TGTGCCAGCATCAAAGAGGGACAGCAAGTCTATGGCTACACCTTC. The full variable domain, with the rest looked up from reference TRBV2 and TRBJ1-2, is EPEVTQTPSHQVTQMGQEVILRCVPISNHLYFYWYRQILGQKVEFLVSFYNNEISEKSEIFDDQFSVERPDGSNFTLKIRSTKLEDSAMYFCASIKEGQQVYGYTFGSGTRLTVV.